Listed here is a single T cell receptor beta chain. What it binds is not known. This specimen comes from a study of T cell repertoires in cytomegalovirus infection. Overall study: Public TCR beta signatures marked donors with CMV infection and the matching HLA.

TCRdb re-analysed the reads in MiXCR, keeping a single row per CDR3 protein. The repertoire consists of about 310,000 distinct CDR3 sequences, with roughly a tenth occurring once and the leading ten covering around 2.6%. Findings of the study overall: Ex vivo, HLA-C-restricted CMV-specific TCR beta clonotypes prevailed over the rest of the response. Summed frequency of shared TCR beta families picked out CMV carriers who also had the relevant HLA.

V shed 4 bases and J shed 6 bases, with 13 bases lying between them. This CDR3 contains 13 residues. Germline lookup yields CDR1 MDHEN and CDR2 SYDVKM. The V and J genes are TRBV28 and TRBJ2-7; perhaps D is TRBD1 or TRBD2 (6 bases each). Source material: PBMCs. This TCR was recovered from a human donor in good health (CMV status not recorded). Some clones in this sample may be carry-over from other donors' samples. As DNA, the CDR3 is TGTGCCAGCAGTTCCGGGGGCCGGGGCGAGCAGTACGTC. Its translation is CASSSGGRGEQYV.